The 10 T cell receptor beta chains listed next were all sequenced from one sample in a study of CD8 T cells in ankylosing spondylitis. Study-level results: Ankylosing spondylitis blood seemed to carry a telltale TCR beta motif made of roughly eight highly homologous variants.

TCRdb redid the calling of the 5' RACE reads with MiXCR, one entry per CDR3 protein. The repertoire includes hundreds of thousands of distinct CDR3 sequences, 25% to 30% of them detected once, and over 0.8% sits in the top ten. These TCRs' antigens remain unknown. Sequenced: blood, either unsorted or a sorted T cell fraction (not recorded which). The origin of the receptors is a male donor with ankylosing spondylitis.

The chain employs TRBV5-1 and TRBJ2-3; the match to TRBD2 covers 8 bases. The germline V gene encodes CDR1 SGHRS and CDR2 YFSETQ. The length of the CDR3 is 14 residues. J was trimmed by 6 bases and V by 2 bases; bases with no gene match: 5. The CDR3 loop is CASSLVAGTDTQYF. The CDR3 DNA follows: TGCGCCAGCAGCTTAGTAGCGGGAACGGATACGCAGTATTTT. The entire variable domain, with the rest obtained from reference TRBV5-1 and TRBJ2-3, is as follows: KAGVTQTPRYLIKTRGQQVTLSCSPISGHRSVSWYQQTPGQGLQFLFEYFSETQRNKGNFPGRFSGRQFSNSRSEMNVSTLELGDSALYLCASSLVAGTDTQYFGPGTRLTVL.

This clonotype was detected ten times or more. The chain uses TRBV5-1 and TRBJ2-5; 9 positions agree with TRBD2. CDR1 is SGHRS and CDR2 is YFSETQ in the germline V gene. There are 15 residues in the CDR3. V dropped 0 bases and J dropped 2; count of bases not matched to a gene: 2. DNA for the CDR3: TGCGCCAGCAGCTTGGCGACTAGCGGACAAGAGACCCAGTACTTC. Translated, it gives CASSLATSGQETQYF.

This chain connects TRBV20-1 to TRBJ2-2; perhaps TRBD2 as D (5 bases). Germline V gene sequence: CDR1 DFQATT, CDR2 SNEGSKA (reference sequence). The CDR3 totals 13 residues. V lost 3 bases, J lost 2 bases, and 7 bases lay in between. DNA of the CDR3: TGCAGTGCTAGCGGGGTCAACACCGGGGAGCTGTTTTTT. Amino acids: CSASGVNTGELFF.

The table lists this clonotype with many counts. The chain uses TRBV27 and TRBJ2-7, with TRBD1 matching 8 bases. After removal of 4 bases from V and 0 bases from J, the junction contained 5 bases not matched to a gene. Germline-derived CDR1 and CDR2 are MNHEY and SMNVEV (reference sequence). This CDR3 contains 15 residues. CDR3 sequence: CASSSRQGFSYEQYF. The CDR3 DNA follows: TGTGCCAGCAGTTCCCGACAGGGGTTCTCCTACGAGCAGTACTTC.

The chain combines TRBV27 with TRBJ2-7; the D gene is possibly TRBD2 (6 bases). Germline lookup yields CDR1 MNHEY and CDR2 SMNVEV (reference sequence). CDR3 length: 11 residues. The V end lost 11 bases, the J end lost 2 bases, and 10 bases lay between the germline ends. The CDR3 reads CADRLAYEQYV. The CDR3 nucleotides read TGTGCCGACCGACTAGCCTACGAGCAGTACGTC.

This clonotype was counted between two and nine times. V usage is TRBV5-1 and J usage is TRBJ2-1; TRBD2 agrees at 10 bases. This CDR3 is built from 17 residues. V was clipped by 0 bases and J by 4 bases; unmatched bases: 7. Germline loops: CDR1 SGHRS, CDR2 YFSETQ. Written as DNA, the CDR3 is TGCGCCAGCAGCTTGGCGGTCTCAGCGGGAGGGTACAATGAGCAGTTCTTC. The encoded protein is CASSLAVSAGGYNEQFF.

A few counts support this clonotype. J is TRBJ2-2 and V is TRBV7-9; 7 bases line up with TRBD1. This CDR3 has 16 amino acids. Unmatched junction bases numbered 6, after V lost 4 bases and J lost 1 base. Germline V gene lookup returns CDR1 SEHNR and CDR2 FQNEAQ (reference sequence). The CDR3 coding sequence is TGTGCCAGCAGCTCACCCGGACAGGAGAACACCGGGGAGCTGTTTTTT. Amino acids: CASSSPGQENTGELFF.

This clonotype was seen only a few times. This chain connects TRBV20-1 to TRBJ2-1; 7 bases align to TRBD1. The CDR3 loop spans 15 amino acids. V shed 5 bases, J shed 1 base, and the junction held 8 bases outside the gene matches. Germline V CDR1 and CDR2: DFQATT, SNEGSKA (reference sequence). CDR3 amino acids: CSAEGRRGSYNEQFF. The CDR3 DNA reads TGCAGTGCTGAGGGGCGCAGGGGGTCCTACAATGAGCAGTTCTTC.

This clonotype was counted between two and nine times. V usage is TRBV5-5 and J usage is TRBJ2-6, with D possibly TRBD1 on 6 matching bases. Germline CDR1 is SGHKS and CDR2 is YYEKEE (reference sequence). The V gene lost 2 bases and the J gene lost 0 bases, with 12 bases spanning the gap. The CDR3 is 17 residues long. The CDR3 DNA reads TGTGCCAGCAGCTTTCAAAGACAGGTCTCTGGGGCCAACGTCCTGACTTTC. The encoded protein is CASSFQRQVSGANVLTF.

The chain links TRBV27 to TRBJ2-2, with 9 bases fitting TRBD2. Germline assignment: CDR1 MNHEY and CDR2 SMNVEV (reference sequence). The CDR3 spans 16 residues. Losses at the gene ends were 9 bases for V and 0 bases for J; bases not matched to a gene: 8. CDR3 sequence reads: CARVGGRDSNTGELFF. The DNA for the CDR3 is TGTGCCAGGGTAGGCGGGAGGGATTCGAACACCGGGGAGCTGTTTTTT.